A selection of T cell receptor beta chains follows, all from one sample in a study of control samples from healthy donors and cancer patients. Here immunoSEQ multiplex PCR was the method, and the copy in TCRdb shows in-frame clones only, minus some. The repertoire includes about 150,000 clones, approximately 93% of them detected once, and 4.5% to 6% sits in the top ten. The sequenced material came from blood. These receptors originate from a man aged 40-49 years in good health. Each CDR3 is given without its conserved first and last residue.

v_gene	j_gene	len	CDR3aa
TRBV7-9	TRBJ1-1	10	ASTQGGTEAF
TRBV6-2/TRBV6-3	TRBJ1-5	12	ASSYSNLNQPQH
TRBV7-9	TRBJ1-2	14	ASSLPFAGDTYGYT
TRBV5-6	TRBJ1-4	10	ASSFANEKLF
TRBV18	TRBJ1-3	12	ASSPPGGRNTIY
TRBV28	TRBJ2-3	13	ASSAATRGEDTQY
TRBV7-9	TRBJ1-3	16	ASSLDLTQGFSGNTIY
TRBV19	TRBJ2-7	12	ASSIRGIPYEQY
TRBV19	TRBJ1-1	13	ASSISRVWGTEAF
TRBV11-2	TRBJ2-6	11	ASSLAGANVLT
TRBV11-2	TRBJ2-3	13	ASTPEGGGADTQY
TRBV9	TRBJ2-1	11	ASSVTGVHEQF
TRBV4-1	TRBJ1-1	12	ASSLDRMNTEAF
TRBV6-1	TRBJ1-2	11	ASSDLRRLGYT
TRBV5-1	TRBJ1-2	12	ASSLRQANYGYT
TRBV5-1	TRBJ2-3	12	ASSSGFFKDTQY
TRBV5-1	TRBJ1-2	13	ASSVQLREVDGYT
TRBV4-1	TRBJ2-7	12	ASSQVRGGGEQY
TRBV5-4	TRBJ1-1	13	ASSFGTGTNTEAF
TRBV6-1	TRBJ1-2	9	ASSPDRGYT
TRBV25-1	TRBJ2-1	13	ASSSVAGGRGEQF
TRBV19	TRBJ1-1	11	ASITGGRTEAF
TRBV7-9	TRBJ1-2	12	ASSLETGGSGYT
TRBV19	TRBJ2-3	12	ASSEEGSAFKQY
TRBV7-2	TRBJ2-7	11	ASSLSGVYEQY
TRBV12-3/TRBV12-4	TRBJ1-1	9	ASSFGIEAF
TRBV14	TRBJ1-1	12	ASSQSGRLTEAF
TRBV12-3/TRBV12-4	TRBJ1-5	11	ASRLAGGQPQH
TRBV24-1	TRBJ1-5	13	ATSEDGTKSQPQH
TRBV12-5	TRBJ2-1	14	ASGLAAVSSYNEQF
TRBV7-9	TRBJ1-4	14	ASSSGQTATNEKLF
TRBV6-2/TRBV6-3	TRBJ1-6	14	ASSYPRQGPNSPLH
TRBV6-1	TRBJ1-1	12	ASSERGDGTEAF
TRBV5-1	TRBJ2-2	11	ASSPRDPGELF
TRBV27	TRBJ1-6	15	ASSLSGTGSWNSPLH
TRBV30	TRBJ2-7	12	AWGVGTKIREQY
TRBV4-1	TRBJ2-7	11	ASSLRESYEQY
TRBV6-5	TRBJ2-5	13	ASSDWGDPLVAQY
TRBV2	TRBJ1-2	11	ASSGDHLFGYT
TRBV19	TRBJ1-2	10	ASPTGHYGYT
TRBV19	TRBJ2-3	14	ASSANLAGGTDTQY
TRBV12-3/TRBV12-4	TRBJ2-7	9	ASSYSDEQY
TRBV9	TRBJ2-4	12	ASSEGGKGNIQY
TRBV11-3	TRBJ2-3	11	ASSTRTLSTQY
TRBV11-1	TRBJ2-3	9	ASSRADTQY
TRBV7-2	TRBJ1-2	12	ASSFVPGGYGYT
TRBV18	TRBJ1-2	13	ASSPGQGGSGGYT
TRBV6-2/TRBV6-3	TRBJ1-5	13	ASSPTGGAGQPQH
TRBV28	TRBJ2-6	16	ASSISGGGGLGANVLT